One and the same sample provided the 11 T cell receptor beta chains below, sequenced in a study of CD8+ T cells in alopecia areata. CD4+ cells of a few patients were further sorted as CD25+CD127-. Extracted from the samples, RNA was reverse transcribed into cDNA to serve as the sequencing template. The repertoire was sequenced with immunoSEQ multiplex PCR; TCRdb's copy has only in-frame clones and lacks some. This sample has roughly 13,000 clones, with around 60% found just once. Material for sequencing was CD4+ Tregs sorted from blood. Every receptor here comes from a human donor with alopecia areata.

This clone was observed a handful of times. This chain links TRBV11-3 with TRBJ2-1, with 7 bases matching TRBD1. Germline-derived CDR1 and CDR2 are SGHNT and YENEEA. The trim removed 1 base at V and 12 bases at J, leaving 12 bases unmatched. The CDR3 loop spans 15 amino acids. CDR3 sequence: CASSLAEGGSLGQFF. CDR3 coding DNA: TGTGCCAGCAGCTTAGCAGAAGGGGGCAGCTTAGGGCAGTTCTTC.

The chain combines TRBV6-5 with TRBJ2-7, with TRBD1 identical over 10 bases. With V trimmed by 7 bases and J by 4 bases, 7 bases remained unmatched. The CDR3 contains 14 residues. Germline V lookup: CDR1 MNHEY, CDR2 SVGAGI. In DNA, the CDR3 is TGTGCCAGCACCGGCGGGACAGGGGTTTACGAGCAGTACTTC. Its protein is CASTGGTGVYEQYF.

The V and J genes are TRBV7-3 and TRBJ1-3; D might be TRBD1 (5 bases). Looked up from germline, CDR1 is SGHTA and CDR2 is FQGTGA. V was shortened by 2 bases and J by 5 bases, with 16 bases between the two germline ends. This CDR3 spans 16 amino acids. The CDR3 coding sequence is TGTGCCAGCAGCTTAGGGAGACAGTTTATCAGAAACACCATATATTTT. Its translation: CASSLGRQFIRNTIYF.

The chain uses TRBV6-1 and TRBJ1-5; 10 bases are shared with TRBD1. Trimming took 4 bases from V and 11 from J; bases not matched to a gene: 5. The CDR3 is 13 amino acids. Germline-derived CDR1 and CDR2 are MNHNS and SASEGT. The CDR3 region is CASSVGTGASQHF. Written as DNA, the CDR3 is TGTGCCAGCAGTGTCGGGACAGGGGCATCCCAGCATTTT.

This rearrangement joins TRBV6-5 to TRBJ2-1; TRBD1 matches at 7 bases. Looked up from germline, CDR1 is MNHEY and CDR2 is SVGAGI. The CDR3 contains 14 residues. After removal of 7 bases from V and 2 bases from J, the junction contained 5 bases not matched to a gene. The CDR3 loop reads CASKIGQAYNEQFF. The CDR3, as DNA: TGTGCCAGCAAAATTGGACAGGCCTACAATGAGCAGTTCTTC.

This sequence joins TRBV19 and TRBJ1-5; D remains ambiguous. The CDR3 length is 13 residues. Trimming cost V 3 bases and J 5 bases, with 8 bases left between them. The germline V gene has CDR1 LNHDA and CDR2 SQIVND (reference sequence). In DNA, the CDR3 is TGTGCCAGTAGTATTTCAAGGGATCAGCCCCAGCATTTT. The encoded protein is CASSISRDQPQHF.

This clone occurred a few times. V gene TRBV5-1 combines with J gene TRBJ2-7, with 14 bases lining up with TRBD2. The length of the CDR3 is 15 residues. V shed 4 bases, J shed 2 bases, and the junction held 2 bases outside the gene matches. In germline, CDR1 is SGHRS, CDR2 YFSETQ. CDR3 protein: CASSEGLAGAYEQYF. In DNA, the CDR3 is TGCGCCAGCAGCGAGGGACTAGCGGGAGCCTACGAGCAGTACTTC.

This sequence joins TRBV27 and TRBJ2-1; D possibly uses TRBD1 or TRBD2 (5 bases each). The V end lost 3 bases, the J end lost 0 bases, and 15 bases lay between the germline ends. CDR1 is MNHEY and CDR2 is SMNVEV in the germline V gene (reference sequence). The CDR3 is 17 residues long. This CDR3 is CASSFLKGDSSYNEQFF. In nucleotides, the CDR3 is TGTGCCAGCAGTTTTTTAAAGGGAGACAGCTCCTACAATGAGCAGTTCTTC.

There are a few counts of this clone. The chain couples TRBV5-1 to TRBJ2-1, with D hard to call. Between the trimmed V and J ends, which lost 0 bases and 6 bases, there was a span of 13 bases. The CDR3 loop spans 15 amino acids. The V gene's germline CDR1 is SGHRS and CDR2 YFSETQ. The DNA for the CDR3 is TGCGCCAGCAGCTTGGACCCCCTGCCTACCAATGAGCAGTTCTTC. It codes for CASSLDPLPTNEQFF.

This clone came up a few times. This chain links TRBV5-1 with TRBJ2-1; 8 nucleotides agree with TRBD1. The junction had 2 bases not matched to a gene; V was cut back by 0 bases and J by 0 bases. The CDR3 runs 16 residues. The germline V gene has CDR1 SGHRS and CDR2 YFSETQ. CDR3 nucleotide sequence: TGCGCCAGCAGCTTGGGAGACAGGGGCTCCTACAATGAGCAGTTCTTC. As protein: CASSLGDRGSYNEQFF.

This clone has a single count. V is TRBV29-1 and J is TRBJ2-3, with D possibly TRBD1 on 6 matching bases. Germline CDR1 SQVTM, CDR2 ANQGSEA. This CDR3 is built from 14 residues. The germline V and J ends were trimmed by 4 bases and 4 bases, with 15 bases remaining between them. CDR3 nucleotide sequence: TGCAGCGTTGCGACAGGTCACATGGCAGATACGCAGTATTTT. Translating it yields CSVATGHMADTQYF.